The T cell receptor beta chain described here comes from a study of control samples from healthy donors and cancer patients. Clones were read by immunoSEQ multiplex PCR, and TCRdb kept only the in-frame ones, dropping some. The data show more than 95,000 clones, roughly 93% seen once. This CDR3 spans 15 amino acids. V lost 2 bases to trimming and J lost 5 bases; unmatched junction nucleotides: 3. Germline values: CDR1 LNHDA, CDR2 SQIVND (reference sequence). Material: blood. This chain joins TRBV19 and TRBJ1-6, with 7 bases that match TRBD1. The sequence was collected from a man younger than 35 in good health. The CDR3 spells CASSIIGTDNSPLHF. CDR3 in DNA: TGTGCCAGTAGTATAATAGGGACAGATAATTCACCCCTCCACTTT.